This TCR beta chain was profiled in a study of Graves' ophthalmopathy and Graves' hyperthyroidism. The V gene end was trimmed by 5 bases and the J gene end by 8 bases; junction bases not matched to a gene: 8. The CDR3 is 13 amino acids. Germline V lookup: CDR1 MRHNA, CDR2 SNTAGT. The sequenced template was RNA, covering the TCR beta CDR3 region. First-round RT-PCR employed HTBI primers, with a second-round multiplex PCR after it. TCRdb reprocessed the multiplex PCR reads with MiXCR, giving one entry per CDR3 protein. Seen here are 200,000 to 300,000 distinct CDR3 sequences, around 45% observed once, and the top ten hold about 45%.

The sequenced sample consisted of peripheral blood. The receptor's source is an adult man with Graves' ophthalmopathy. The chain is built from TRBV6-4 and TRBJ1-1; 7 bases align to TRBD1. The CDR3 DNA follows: TGTGCCAGCAGTTACCAGGGACAGACAGAAGCTTTCTTT. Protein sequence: CASSYQGQTEAFF.